The 3 T cell receptor beta chains given below trace back to one sample, sequenced in a study of T cells expressing NK-cell markers. TCRdb re-called the 5' RACE reads and shows each CDR3 protein once, DNA omitted. Recorded here are approximately 170,000 distinct CDR3 sequences; the top ten clones represent roughly 21%. The sequenced sample consisted of blood T cells: a sorted CD56 or NKG2C T cell subset, CD4+ or CD8+ T cells, or bulk PBMC T cells (not recorded which). The receptors were sampled from a man aged 18 to 70 in good health.

The chain combines TRBV9 with TRBJ2-5. The CDR3 has 14 residues. The V gene's germline CDR1 is SGDLS and CDR2 YYNGEE. The CDR3 sequence: CASSVATGRETQYF.

V and J are TRBV20-1 and TRBJ2-5; TCRdb selects TRBD2, and the lack of DNA leaves this call unchecked. This CDR3 has 14 amino acids. Per germline, CDR1 DFQATT and CDR2 SNEGSKA (reference sequence). CDR3 region: CSARRRGGQETQYF.

The chain recombines TRBV5-6 with TRBJ1-6. CDR1 and CDR2 (germline): SGHDT, YYEEEE. The CDR3 is 15 amino acids. The CDR3 protein is CASSLLGVMDSPLHF.